This T cell receptor beta chain was retrieved from a study of STAT5B mutations in CD4+ large granular lymphocyte leukemia (dated by TCRdb to between 2021 and 2024). Context from the whole study: Among healthy controls, the CDR3 'QG' motif was associated with a particular HLA allele. TCRbeta repertoires of CD4+ T-cell large granular lymphocyte leukemia patients were compared with those of healthy blood donors. Flow cytometry performed on FACSCanto II or FACSVerse showed that the purified fractions had more than 95% purity among lymphocytes. Study-wide conclusions, independent of this receptor: Main leukemic clonotypes were private to each patient, although 20% to 30% appeared at low frequency in other patients' non-leukemic repertoires. The data were not HLA-matched, and the relatively small sample size could explain the higher clonality seen in CD4+ compared with CD8+ T-LGLL. TRBV06-family usage was enriched among the top patient clones (8/27) compared with healthy controls (2/35). CD4-sorted patient repertoires appeared more clonal than healthy CD4+ repertoires, and this difference persisted after removing the putative leukemic clones.

As regards this clone: What antigen it recognizes has not been identified. No qualities accompany the bases; no much larger clone lies one base away.

The CDR3 contains 15 residues, cysteine and phenylalanine counted. The only DNA kept is the CDR3, 45 bases in frame from the first base. CDR1 and CDR2 were assigned from the germline V gene (reference sequence) as MNHNY and SVGAGI. A distance of 11 bases separates the germline ends of V and J, which lose 2 bases and 1 base respectively. The healthy controls were 37 blood donors, and the buffy coats of these donors were supplied by the Finnish Red Cross blood service. All TCR-sequenced material derived from peripheral blood: patient blood samples and healthy donor buffy coats. Ficoll-Hypaque gradient centrifugation was used to isolate peripheral blood mononuclear cells. CD4+ cells were magnetically purified from the buffy coats of healthy controls. The Gentra Puregene Cell and Tissue kit was used to extract genomic DNA, and a Qubit 2.0 fluorometer was used to measure the amount of genomic DNA. The immunoSEQ assay at survey resolution was used to sequence TCRbeta rearrangements from genomic DNA. The authors' analysis ran thus. In the TCR sequencing data, the lowest productive clonotype frequency that could be detected was 2.59 x 10-5. Only productive TCRbeta rearrangements, defined as complete and in-frame sequences, were included in the analyses. Simpson clonality, calculated in the immunoSEQ Analyzer version 3.0, was used as the measure of sample clonality. Clones were binned by frequency as very rare, small, medium, large (1-20%) or hyperexpanded (>20%). Generation probabilities were estimated with OLGA 1.2.3, V-gene circos plots were generated with VDJtools, specificities were searched for in VDJdb, and CDR3 motifs were identified with GLIPH. TCRdb obtained this table from immuneACCESS and retained in-frame rearrangements with V and J assigned. These tables miss some clones; where compared with another copy, unresolved V genes account for less than half of the shortfall, and the remainder is unexplained. D and trimming were read from the DNA, whereas the V and J calls and clone size are those reported in that table. Counted in this sample were around 32,000 clones; 70% to 85% of them appeared once. The ten largest clones represent approximately 6.2% of the sample.

The sequenced sample was CD4+ T cells from blood buffy coats. This receptor chain uses TRBV6-6 and TRBJ2-5, and TRBD2 may be the D gene, going by 6 matching bases. The receptor was isolated from a human donor in good health. The CDR3 sequence is CASSYPPSAQETQYF. The nucleotide sequence reads TGTGCCAGCAGTTACCCCCCTAGCGCCCAAGAGACCCAGTACTTC.